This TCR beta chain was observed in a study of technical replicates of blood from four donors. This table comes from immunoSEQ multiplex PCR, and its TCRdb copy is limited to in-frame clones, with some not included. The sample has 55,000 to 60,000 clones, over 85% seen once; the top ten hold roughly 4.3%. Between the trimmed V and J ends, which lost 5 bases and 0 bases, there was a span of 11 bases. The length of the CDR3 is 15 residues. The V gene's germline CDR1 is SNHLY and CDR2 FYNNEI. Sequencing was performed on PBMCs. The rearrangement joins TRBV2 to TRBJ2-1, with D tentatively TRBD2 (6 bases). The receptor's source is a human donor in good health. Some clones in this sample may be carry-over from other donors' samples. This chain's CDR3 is CASSPTRSSYNEQFF. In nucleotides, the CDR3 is TGTGCCAGCAGTCCGACTAGAAGCTCCTACAATGAGCAGTTCTTC.